These T cell receptor beta chains were read from a single sample in a study of shared clonotypes between healthy human individuals. Here immunoSEQ multiplex PCR was the method, and the copy in TCRdb shows in-frame clones only, minus some. The sample comprises some 2,100,000 clones, approximately 95% of which are singletons, and 0.13% rests with the top ten. The sequenced sample was naive CD4+ T cells sorted from blood. The receptors stem from a man aged 18 to 30 in good health. Both conserved end residues are part of each CDR3. Fields, in order: D gene, clone size, J gene, V gene, CDR3 DNA, CDR3 protein. D genes are given only for firm matches. Rows may omit the clone size; those that give it use once, few, many or a size class.

d_gene: .
abundance: .
j_gene: TRBJ2-1
v_gene: TRBV2
CDR3nt: TGTGCCAGCAGCCGGACAGCTTACAATGAGCAGTTCTTC
CDR3aa: CASSRTAYNEQFF

d_gene: TRBD2
abundance: once
j_gene: TRBJ2-7
v_gene: TRBV11-2
CDR3nt: TGTGCCAGCAGCACCGGGACTAGCGGCTACGAGCAGTACTTC
CDR3aa: CASSTGTSGYEQYF

d_gene: TRBD2
abundance: few
j_gene: TRBJ2-7
v_gene: TRBV5-6
CDR3nt: TGTGCCAGCAGCGTACTAGCGGGGGGGCGGTACGAGCAGTACTTC
CDR3aa: CASSVLAGGRYEQYF

d_gene: TRBD2
abundance: .
j_gene: TRBJ2-7
v_gene: TRBV5-4
CDR3nt: TGTGCCAGCAGCTTGCGTACTAGCGGGAGAGGCGACTACGAGCAGTACTTC
CDR3aa: CASSLRTSGRGDYEQYF

d_gene: .
abundance: .
j_gene: TRBJ2-5
v_gene: TRBV20-1
CDR3nt: TGCAGTGCGATAGAAGAGACCCAGTACTTC
CDR3aa: CSAIEETQYF

d_gene: .
abundance: once
j_gene: TRBJ2-7
v_gene: TRBV5-1
CDR3nt: TGCGCCAGCAGCTATAATACCGGGGCATCCTACGAGCAGTACTTC
CDR3aa: CASSYNTGASYEQYF

d_gene: TRBD1
abundance: .
j_gene: TRBJ2-2
v_gene: TRBV2
CDR3nt: TGTGCCAGTCCGGGACAGTCGAACACCGGGGAGCTGTTTTTT
CDR3aa: CASPGQSNTGELFF

d_gene: .
abundance: .
j_gene: TRBJ2-5
v_gene: TRBV7-8
CDR3nt: TGTGCCAGCAGCTTAGAAGCAGGGCGGGAGACCCAGTACTTC
CDR3aa: CASSLEAGRETQYF

d_gene: .
abundance: .
j_gene: TRBJ1-4
v_gene: TRBV11-2
CDR3nt: TGTGCCAGCAGCCATCAGACAGGAAGGGAAAAACTGTTTTTT
CDR3aa: CASSHQTGREKLFF

d_gene: .
abundance: .
j_gene: TRBJ1-1
v_gene: TRBV7-3
CDR3nt: TGTGCCAGCAGCTTATTGGGGGAGACTGAAGCTTTCTTT
CDR3aa: CASSLLGETEAFF

d_gene: TRBD1
abundance: .
j_gene: TRBJ2-2
v_gene: TRBV14
CDR3nt: TGTGCCAGCAGCCACCCCGGGGGACAGGCTCGTGTCACCGGGGAGCTGTTTTTT
CDR3aa: CASSHPGGQARVTGELFF

d_gene: .
abundance: once
j_gene: TRBJ1-6
v_gene: TRBV5-6
CDR3nt: TGTGCCAGCAGCTTGGACCTATACTCACCCCTCCACTTT
CDR3aa: CASSLDLYSPLHF

d_gene: .
abundance: .
j_gene: TRBJ2-7
v_gene: TRBV6-1
CDR3nt: TGTGCCAGCAGTGTAGGGGGATACGAGCAGTACTTC
CDR3aa: CASSVGGYEQYF

d_gene: .
abundance: .
j_gene: TRBJ1-2
v_gene: TRBV6-5
CDR3nt: TGTGCCAGCAGCCGCACCGGGGTGGCCTACGGCTACACCTTC
CDR3aa: CASSRTGVAYGYTF

d_gene: TRBD2
abundance: .
j_gene: TRBJ2-1
v_gene: TRBV5-4
CDR3nt: TGTGCCAGCGGCTTTTCCGCTACCGGGACTAGCTATGAGCAGTTCTTC
CDR3aa: CASGFSATGTSYEQFF

d_gene: .
abundance: .
j_gene: TRBJ2-7
v_gene: TRBV20-1
CDR3nt: TGCAGTGCGGGTCGGAACGAGCAGTACTTC
CDR3aa: CSAGRNEQYF

d_gene: .
abundance: .
j_gene: TRBJ2-3
v_gene: TRBV10-3
CDR3nt: TGTGCCATCAAAAATCCAACTAGCACAGATACGCAGTATTTT
CDR3aa: CAIKNPTSTDTQYF

d_gene: .
abundance: .
j_gene: TRBJ2-6
v_gene: TRBV28
CDR3nt: TGTGCCAGCAGTTCCGGGGGAACTGGGGCCAACGTCCTGACTTTC
CDR3aa: CASSSGGTGANVLTF

d_gene: .
abundance: .
j_gene: TRBJ1-5
v_gene: TRBV5-6
CDR3nt: TGTGCCAGCAGCTCTTATTCCCCTGGGAGTCAGCCCCAGCATTTT
CDR3aa: CASSSYSPGSQPQHF

d_gene: .
abundance: .
j_gene: TRBJ1-2
v_gene: TRBV28
CDR3nt: TGTGCCAGCAGCTTTAAAAGGGTTGTTCAGGGCCATGGGGACACCTTC
CDR3aa: CASSFKRVVQGHGDTF

d_gene: TRBD2
abundance: .
j_gene: TRBJ2-3
v_gene: TRBV28
CDR3nt: TGTGCCAGCAGTTCAGGGACTAGCGGAAGCACAGATACGCAGTATTTT
CDR3aa: CASSSGTSGSTDTQYF

d_gene: TRBD2
abundance: .
j_gene: TRBJ2-5
v_gene: TRBV28
CDR3nt: TGTGCCAGCAGTTCAATTAGCGGGGGGGCTTTTGAGACCCAGTACTTC
CDR3aa: CASSSISGGAFETQYF

d_gene: .
abundance: .
j_gene: TRBJ2-3
v_gene: TRBV6-5
CDR3nt: TGTGCCACCTCCCGGGGAGCGGATACGCAGTATTTT
CDR3aa: CATSRGADTQYF

d_gene: TRBD2
abundance: .
j_gene: TRBJ2-3
v_gene: TRBV18
CDR3nt: TGTGCCAGCTCCGCCGTAGGGACTAGCGGGGCCCCGGATACGCAGTATTTT
CDR3aa: CASSAVGTSGAPDTQYF

d_gene: .
abundance: .
j_gene: TRBJ1-2
v_gene: TRBV7-8
CDR3nt: TGTGCCAGCAGCACCGCCCCAGACGAACGAGGCTACACCTTC
CDR3aa: CASSTAPDERGYTF

d_gene: .
abundance: .
j_gene: TRBJ1-4
v_gene: TRBV6-6
CDR3nt: TGTGCCAGCAGTCTACCTGGGAATGAAAAACTGTTTTTT
CDR3aa: CASSLPGNEKLFF

d_gene: TRBD1
abundance: once
j_gene: TRBJ2-7
v_gene: TRBV6-1
CDR3nt: TGTGCCAGCAGCTCCCTGGGGACAGTCTCATACGAGCAGTACTTC
CDR3aa: CASSSLGTVSYEQYF

d_gene: .
abundance: .
j_gene: TRBJ2-2
v_gene: TRBV20-1
CDR3nt: TGCAGTGTGAAGGACACCGGGGAGCTGTTTTTT
CDR3aa: CSVKDTGELFF

d_gene: TRBD2
abundance: .
j_gene: TRBJ2-5
v_gene: TRBV7-2
CDR3nt: TGTGCCAGCAGCTCTCGGACTAGCGGACTATTACAAGAGACCCAGTACTTC
CDR3aa: CASSSRTSGLLQETQYF

d_gene: TRBD1
abundance: .
j_gene: TRBJ1-4
v_gene: TRBV19
CDR3nt: TGTGCCAGTAGCCCGGACAGGGGCTATGAAAAACTGTTTTTT
CDR3aa: CASSPDRGYEKLFF